This T cell receptor (beta chain) was identified during a study of identifying expanded T cells in peripheral blood. For this clone: Its target is not known.

The CDR3 contains 14 residues. Trimming removed 3 bases at V and 5 bases at J, with 10 bases between. Germline CDR1 reads SEHNR; CDR2 reads FQNEAQ (reference sequence). Produced via immunoSEQ multiplex PCR; TCRdb's table is partial and in-frame only. The profile shows about 85,000 clones, more than 70% of them singletons. Study outcomes and limitations: Roughly 1.2 clones differed between technical replicates, versus approximately 17 and 20 over time. Clone count variance between roughly 2-week samples rose with total template count.

The sample taken for sequencing was blood. The chain joins TRBV7-9 to TRBJ1-4, with D uncertain. This sequence originates from a person between 18 and 70 years old in good health. The CDR3 coding sequence is TGTGCCAGCAGCTTTATACAGCCAAATGAAAAACTGTTTTTT. Its protein is CASSFIQPNEKLFF. The full variable domain, its missing parts supplied by reference TRBV7-9 and TRBJ1-4, is DTGVSQNPRHKITKRGQNVTFRCDPISEHNRLYWYRQTLGQGPEFLTYFQNEAQLEKSRLLSDRFSAERPKGSFSTLEIQRTEQGDSAMYLCASSFIQPNEKLFFGSGTQLSVL.